Described below is a single T cell receptor beta chain sequence and its context. Its specificity is not known. The data are from a study of shared clonotypes between healthy human individuals. From germline, CDR1 is MDHEN and CDR2 SYDVKM. The CDR3 loop spans 16 amino acids. The V and J ends lost 6 bases and 8 bases respectively, with 23 bases between them. The study's findings and limits: In general, naive subsets displayed greater estimated richness than memory subsets did.

Sequenced by immunoSEQ multiplex PCR; TCRdb stores in-frame clones only, minus some. This table has approximately 1,500,000 clones, roughly 96% appearing once. The donors, healthy adults who were HIV-negative, had experienced no recent acute infections or vaccinations. V is TRBV28 and J is TRBJ2-4; D could derive from TRBD1 or TRBD2 (6 bases each). The receptor was isolated from a man aged 25 to 40 in good health. Sequenced: naive CD4+ T cells sorted from blood. Subset: CD45RA+ positively selected. CDR3 nucleotides: TGTGCCAGCAGCCCACTTTTAGGGGGGATGTGGGACATTCAGTACTTC. This translates into CASSPLLGGMWDIQYF.